The 6 T cell receptor beta chains in this list originate from one sample, sequenced in a study of blood T cells in healthy people across ages. A second PCR of roughly 7 to 11 cycles used a sample-barcoded 5' primer and a J-beta primer mix. MiXCR, run by TCRdb on the 5' RACE reads, gives a single entry per CDR3 protein. Altogether around 780,000 distinct CDR3 sequences are present, just over 55% being singletons, with the ten largest covering 20% to 30%. What was sequenced was blood. These receptors originate from a man in his forties in good health.

The chain uses TRBV6-5 and TRBJ2-7; 7 positions agree with TRBD1. Germline CDR1 is MNHEY and CDR2 is SVGAGI. The CDR3 runs to 13 residues. V was clipped by 6 bases and J by 4 bases; unmatched bases: 6. CDR3 loop: CASSWGQSYEQYF. The CDR3 DNA follows: TGTGCCAGCAGCTGGGGACAGTCTTACGAGCAGTACTTC.

There are a few counts of this clonotype. The chain has TRBV12-3 or TRBV12-4 and TRBJ2-7; 9 bases are a match to TRBD2. This CDR3 comprises 15 residues. V was clipped by 5 bases and J by 5 bases; unmatched bases: 10. CDR3 DNA sequence: TGTGCCAGCAGTCCCCGGCGAGCGGGAGGAGACGAGCAGTACTTC. Translating it yields CASSPRRAGGDEQYF.

The CDR3 coding sequence is TGTGCCAGCAGCTCGGACACTGAGCAGTTCTTC. Amino acids: CASSSDTEQFF. The chain carries TRBV7-3 and TRBJ2-1; perhaps TRBD1 as D (5 bases). Per the germline V gene, CDR1 is SGHTA and CDR2 is FQGTGA. Trimming took off 4 bases at V and 9 bases at J, with 7 bases between the two ends. The CDR3 has 11 residues.

This clonotype came up a few times. The J gene is TRBJ1-1, the V gene TRBV19, with D unresolved. Per germline, CDR1 LNHDA and CDR2 SQIVND (reference sequence). The CDR3 spans 14 residues. Trimming stripped 7 bases from V and 5 bases from J, with 17 bases between. CDR3 region: CASTPTQLGTEAFF. CDR3 nucleotide sequence: TGTGCCAGTACGCCCACGCAGTTGGGGACTGAAGCTTTCTTT.

The chain recombines TRBV25-1 with TRBJ2-5; D is unresolved. The closer fit of TRBJ2-7 to the DNA end suggests the J call may be wrong. This CDR3 contains 12 residues. Per the germline V gene, CDR1 is MGHDK and CDR2 is SYGVNS. The CDR3: CASSDGRNEQYF. CDR3 nucleotides: TGTGCCAGCAGTGATGGAAGAAACGAGCAGTACTTC.

This clonotype was counted a single time. The chain recombines TRBV5-1 with TRBJ2-3, with 9 bases lining up with TRBD1. CDR1 and CDR2 from the germline V gene are SGHRS and YFSETQ. This CDR3 is 16 amino acids long. The J segment lost 4 bases and the V segment lost 2 bases, leaving 8 bases of the junction unmatched. CDR3 sequence reads: CASSFRDRVFADTQYF. Written as DNA, the CDR3 is TGCGCCAGCAGCTTCCGGGACAGGGTTTTTGCAGATACGCAGTATTTT.